These 24 T cell receptor beta chains share one sample of origin, sequenced in a study of response to subunit inactivated influenza vaccine. TCRdb redid the calling of the RT-PCR reads with MiXCR, one entry per CDR3 protein. The sample holds 400,000 to 650,000 distinct CDR3 sequences; roughly 7.9% are singletons and the top ten take around 12%. The sequencing here drew on PBMCs from blood, taken around 2 years after vaccination. Every receptor here comes from a man between 50 and 69 years old who received an inactivated influenza vaccine.

With regard to this clonotype: This may come from a read error, since a much larger clone is one base off. The chain combines TRBV7-9 with TRBJ2-1; tentatively, D is TRBD1 or TRBD2 (5 bases each). Germline V gene data show CDR1 as SEHNR and CDR2 as FQNEAQ (reference sequence). This CDR3 has 14 amino acids. Trimming left V 4 bases short and J 5 bases short, with 12 bases between. The CDR3 DNA reads TGTGCCAGCAGCTCCGGGACGTGGAACAATGAGCAGTTCTTC. It yields the protein CASSSGTWNNEQFF.

This clonotype was seen more than once but under ten times. The chain uses TRBV30 and TRBJ1-6, with D possibly matching TRBD1 (5 bases). The V gene lost 2 bases and the J gene lost 15 bases, with 17 bases spanning the gap. CDR3 size: 13 residues. Germline lookup yields CDR1 GTSNPN and CDR2 SVGIG (reference sequence). This chain's CDR3 is CAWSRDSKRHLHF. DNA of the CDR3: TGTGCCTGGAGTCGGGACTCCAAACGGCACCTCCACTTT.

At least ten counts were recorded for this clonotype. This sequence joins TRBV21-1 and TRBJ2-3; the table's D gene call, TRBD1, was not cross checked with the DNA. TRBV21-1 is a pseudogene segment. This CDR3 spans 16 amino acids. The CDR3 protein is CASRPGTGGGTDTQYF. CDR3 DNA: TGTGCCAGCAGACCCGGGACAGGGGGCGGCACAGATACGCAGTATTTT.

This clonotype has ten or more counts. The chain carries TRBV5-1 and TRBJ1-1; TRBD1 might be the D (5 bases). The germline CDR1 and CDR2 sequences are SGHRS and YFSETQ. V lost 7 bases to trimming and J lost 2 bases, with 18 bases between them. The CDR3 totals 15 residues. The CDR3 region is CASRIPGTANTEAFF. CDR3 nucleotides: TGCGCCAGCCGAATTCCAGGGACCGCAAACACTGAAGCTTTCTTT.

This chain uses TRBV5-6 with TRBJ2-7; a possible D gene is TRBD2 (6 bases). The V and J ends lost 4 bases and 7 bases respectively, with 15 bases between them. CDR1 is SGHDT and CDR2 is YYEEEE in the germline V gene. The length of the CDR3 is 13 residues. Here the CDR3 reads CASSPDTGREQYF. DNA of the CDR3: TGTGCCAGCAGCCCGGACACTGGGAGGGAGCAGTACTTC. Full variable domain (outside the CDR3, taken from reference TRBV5-6 and TRBJ2-7): DAGVTQSPTHLIKTRGQQVTLRCSPKSGHDTVSWYQQALGQGPQFIFQYYEEEERQRGNFPDRFSGHQFPNYSSELNVNALLLGDSALYLCASSPDTGREQYFGPGTRLTVT.

The chain combines TRBV28 with TRBJ1-4; maybe TRBD1 (6 bases). Trimming pared 3 bases from V and 7 bases from J, leaving 15 bases between. Germline CDR1 and CDR2: MDHEN and SYDVKM. The CDR3 consists of 15 residues. In DNA form, the CDR3 reads TGTGCCAGCAGTTTCGGGGGGCGGTCAAGTGAAAAACTGTTTTTT. Its translation is CASSFGGRSSEKLFF.

The chain employs TRBV20-1 and TRBJ2-5, with TRBD2 matching over 12 bases. Germline CDR1 DFQATT, CDR2 SNEGSKA (reference sequence). The CDR3 runs 18 residues. Here the CDR3 reads CWAHDPGLAGPRRETQYF. The CDR3 DNA sequence: TGCTGGGCACATGATCCGGGACTAGCGGGCCCTCGAAGGGAGACCCAGTACTTC.

There are a few counts of this clonotype. The chain joins TRBV20-1 to TRBJ1-5, with D perhaps TRBD1 (6 bases). The CDR3 loop spans 17 amino acids. The V gene's germline CDR1 is DFQATT and CDR2 SNEGSKA (reference sequence). Deletions cut 0 bases from V and 6 bases from J, with 21 bases between. CDR3 nucleotide sequence: TGCAGTGCTAGAGATACCCTAGGGGGGGCGCGGGGTCAGCCCCAGCATTTT. The encoded protein is CSARDTLGGARGQPQHF.

The chain recombines TRBV28 with TRBJ2-6, with TRBD1 identical over 9 bases. Germline-derived CDR1 and CDR2 are MDHEN and SYDVKM. This CDR3 is built from 15 residues. V trimming: 7 bases; J trimming: 3 bases; junction bases outside the gene matches: 4. CDR3: CASTQGAVGANVLTF. In nucleotides, the CDR3 is TGTGCCAGCACACAGGGGGCTGTTGGGGCCAACGTCCTGACTTTC.

The genes are TRBV27 and TRBJ2-2; D not certain. The CDR3 covers 17 residues. Germline V gene data show CDR1 as MNHEY and CDR2 as SMNVEV (reference sequence). Trimming removed 3 bases from V and 0 bases from J, with 14 bases in between. The CDR3 region is CASSFRWPTANTGELFF. As DNA, the CDR3 is TGTGCCAGCAGTTTCCGCTGGCCGACGGCGAACACCGGGGAGCTGTTTTTT.

There are a few counts of this clonotype. V usage is TRBV10-3 and J usage is TRBJ2-1; the match to TRBD2 covers 13 bases. This CDR3 spans 16 amino acids. The V and J ends lost 6 bases and 4 bases, in that order; junction bases with no gene match: 6. Germline V gene lookup returns CDR1 ENHRY and CDR2 SYGVKD. CDR3 bases: TGTGCCATCAGGGGGACTAGCGGGAAAGGGTACAATGAGCAGTTCTTC. Residues: CAIRGTSGKGYNEQFF.

The table lists this clonotype with many counts. This CDR3 is CASSGGDQPQHF. The CDR3 DNA sequence: TGTGCCAGCAGCGGGGGGGACCAGCCCCAGCATTTT. The rearrangement joins TRBV9 to TRBJ1-5; D is perhaps TRBD1 (5 bases). Per the germline V gene, CDR1 is SGDLS and CDR2 is YYNGEE. V was pared by 3 bases and J by 7 bases, with 8 bases between. CDR3 size: 12 residues.

This clonotype came up many times. The V gene is TRBV7-2, the J gene TRBJ2-3, with 7 bases identical to TRBD2. Germline lookup yields CDR1 SGHTA and CDR2 FQGNSA. Losses at the gene ends were 5 bases for V and 3 bases for J; bases not matched to a gene: 11. CDR3 length: 16 amino acids. The DNA for the CDR3 is TGTGCCAGCAGCCACTCATCGGGAGGTGGTACAGATACGCAGTATTTT. Its protein product is CASSHSSGGGTDTQYF.

The table lists this clonotype with many counts. This chain uses TRBV5-1 with TRBJ2-1, with 10 bases fitting TRBD2. Germline CDR1 SGHRS, CDR2 YFSETQ. CDR3 length: 15 residues. J gave up 9 bases and V 5 bases, and 11 bases lay outside the gene matches. The CDR3 DNA reads as TGCGCCAGCAGTTTCGCACTAGCGGGATATGGTGAGCAGTTCTTC. It codes for CASSFALAGYGEQFF.

This clonotype was picked up a small number of times. The V gene is TRBV6-1, the J gene TRBJ2-7; TRBD1 matches 7 bases. The germline V gene encodes CDR1 MNHNS and CDR2 SASEGT. Losses at the gene ends were 6 bases for V and 0 bases for J; bases not matched to a gene: 5. The CDR3 runs to 14 residues. The CDR3: CASRQTGFSYEQYF. CDR3 nucleotides: TGTGCCAGCAGGCAGACAGGGTTCTCCTACGAGCAGTACTTC.

J is TRBJ2-5 and V is TRBV20-1, with D perhaps TRBD2 (5 bases). This CDR3 comprises 11 residues. V gave up 1 base and J gave up 8 bases, with 8 bases separating them. The germline gives CDR1 DFQATT, CDR2 SNEGSKA (reference sequence). CDR3 DNA: TGCAGTGCTAGAGTTTCGGGAACCCAGTACTTC. The encoded protein is CSARVSGTQYF.

The V gene is TRBV6-5, the J gene TRBJ2-3; D perhaps matches TRBD2 (6 bases). The CDR3 consists of 16 residues. CDR1 MNHEY and CDR2 SVGAGI come from the germline V gene. V was cut by 4 bases and J by 3 bases, with 17 bases left in between. The CDR3: CASSSAAGGVTDTQYF. The CDR3 DNA reads TGTGCCAGCAGTTCAGCAGCCGGGGGTGTAACAGATACGCAGTATTTT.

Of note for this clonotype: A much larger clone differs by one base, so this may be a read error. The CDR3 DNA sequence: TGTGCCAGCCGCTTAGTCCCGACAGGGGCGTACGAGCAGTACTTC. Translating it yields CASRLVPTGAYEQYF. The chain employs TRBV11-2 and TRBJ2-7; the match to TRBD1 covers 8 bases. This CDR3 region has 15 residues. Germline V lookup: CDR1 SGHAT, CDR2 FQNNGV.

This clonotype was counted at least ten times. At one of its ends the junction is not consistent with the germline gene, which may arise from a read error. The CDR3 nucleotides are TGTGCCAGCAGGTTAGGCAGGTACAATGAGCAGTTCTTC. Residues: CASRLGRYNEQFF. The genes are TRBV12-3 or TRBV12-4 and TRBJ2-1; no clear D gene. The CDR3 spans 13 residues.

This clonotype was seen repeatedly, ten times or more. The gene calls are TRBV5-1 and TRBJ2-5; TRBD2 agrees at 10 bases. The germline gives CDR1 SGHRS, CDR2 YFSETQ. This CDR3 contains 16 residues. Trimming at V came to 6 bases and at J to 1 base, leaving 9 bases not matched to a gene. The CDR3 is CASTPGLADFQETQYF. DNA of the CDR3: TGCGCCAGCACCCCAGGACTAGCGGATTTCCAAGAGACCCAGTACTTC.

This clonotype was picked up a small number of times. V usage is TRBV4-2 and J usage is TRBJ1-6, with 9 bases that match TRBD1. The J segment lost 4 bases and the V segment lost 4 bases, leaving 8 bases of the junction unmatched. This CDR3 comprises 17 residues. CDR1 is LGHNA and CDR2 is YNFKEQ in the germline V gene. CDR3 residues: CASSRILDRGYNSPLHF. CDR3 sequence (DNA): TGTGCCAGCAGCCGAATTTTGGACAGGGGATATAATTCACCCCTCCACTTT.

The sample holds a few counts of this clonotype. The chain joins TRBV7-2 to TRBJ2-5, with unresolved D. There are 17 residues in the CDR3. Germline lookup yields CDR1 SGHTA and CDR2 FQGNSA. V dropped 4 bases and J dropped 0 bases, with 18 bases sitting between them. The CDR3: CASSSARLFLYQETQYF. Here the CDR3 DNA reads TGTGCCAGCAGCTCGGCTCGCCTCTTCCTGTACCAAGAGACCCAGTACTTC.

The V gene is TRBV27, the J gene TRBJ1-1, with TRBD1 matching over 8 bases. The CDR3 length is 18 residues. V shed 7 bases and J 4 bases; nucleotides not matched to a gene: 20. CDR1 MNHEY and CDR2 SMNVEV come from the germline V gene (reference sequence). CDR3: CASNAIGQGIILGTEAFF. The CDR3 region has the DNA TGTGCCAGCAATGCGATCGGACAGGGTATTATTCTGGGCACTGAAGCTTTCTTT.

This clonotype was detected ten times or more. In DNA form, the CDR3 reads TGTGCCAGCAGTTTAAACAGGGGGCAGCAAGAGACCCAGTACTTC. Its protein product is CASSLNRGQQETQYF. This chain uses TRBV28 with TRBJ2-5; 9 bases agree with TRBD1. Germline values: CDR1 MDHEN, CDR2 SYDVKM. J gave up 2 bases and V 2 bases, and 3 bases lay outside the gene matches. The CDR3 loop spans 15 amino acids.